This T cell receptor beta chain appears in the sequencing data of a study of blood T cell repertoires in COVID-19. Turning to the study itself: The United States, Italy and Spain supplied acute and convalescent COVID-19 samples.

The junction had 8 bases not matched to a gene; V was cut back by 10 bases and J by 2 bases. This CDR3 contains 14 residues. Germline CDR1 and CDR2: MDHEN and SYDVKM. Some clones are missing from TCRdb's copy, which holds only in-frame ones; the method was immunoSEQ multiplex PCR. This table has 95,000 to 150,000 clones, more than 70% appearing once. This chain uses TRBV28 with TRBJ2-1; the match to TRBD2 covers 7 bases. The sample comprised peripheral blood. This sequence was found in a man aged 60-69 years with acute or convalescent COVID-19. CDR3 residues: CATIGSGAYNEQFF. CDR3 bases: TGTGCCACCATCGGGAGCGGGGCCTACAATGAGCAGTTCTTC. The full variable domain, completed using reference TRBV28 and TRBJ2-1, is DVKVTQSSRYLVKRTGEKVFLECVQDMDHENMFWYRQDPGLGLRLIYFSYDVKMKEKGDIPEGYSVSREKKERFSLILESASTNQTSMYLCATIGSGAYNEQFFGPGTRLTVL.